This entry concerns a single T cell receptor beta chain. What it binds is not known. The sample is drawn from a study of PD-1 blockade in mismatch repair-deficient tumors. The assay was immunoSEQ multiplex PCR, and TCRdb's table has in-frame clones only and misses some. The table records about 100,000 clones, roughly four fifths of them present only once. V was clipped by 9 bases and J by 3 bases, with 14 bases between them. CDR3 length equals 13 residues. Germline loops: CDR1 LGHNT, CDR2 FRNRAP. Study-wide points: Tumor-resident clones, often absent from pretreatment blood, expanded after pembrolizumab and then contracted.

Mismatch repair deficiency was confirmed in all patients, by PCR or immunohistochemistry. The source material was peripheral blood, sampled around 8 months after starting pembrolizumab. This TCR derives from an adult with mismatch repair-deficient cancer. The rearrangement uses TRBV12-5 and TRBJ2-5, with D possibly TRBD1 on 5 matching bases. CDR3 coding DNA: TGTGCTAGCCTACCAAGGGGCGAAGAGACCCAGTACTTC. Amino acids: CASLPRGEETQYF.